Below, 14 T cell receptor beta chains from the same sample are listed, as sequenced in a study of technical replicates of blood from several donors. Using immunoSEQ multiplex PCR, the repertoire was profiled, and TCRdb retains in-frame clones only, with some absent. The sample has around 67,000 clones, around 95% seen once; the top ten hold roughly 0.24%. The sequencing input was T cells isolated from PBMCs. Every receptor here comes from a human donor in good health.

V usage is TRBV5-4 and J usage is TRBJ1-2, with D maybe TRBD1 (5 bases). The germline V gene has CDR1 SGHNT and CDR2 YYREEE (reference sequence). The CDR3 is 15 amino acids. The ends were cut back, 4 bases at V and 4 bases at J, with 17 bases in the middle. The CDR3 spells CASSLGAGLSYGYTF. For the CDR3, the DNA is TGTGCCAGCAGCCTTGGGGCGGGGCTGAGCTATGGCTACACCTTC.

The genes are TRBV2 and TRBJ1-1; tentatively, D is TRBD1 (6 bases). The CDR3 is 16 residues long. From germline, CDR1 is SNHLY and CDR2 FYNNEI. V was pared by 9 bases and J by 6 bases, with 26 bases between. In DNA form, the CDR3 reads TGTGCCAGGGAATCGGGACAATCTTTCCAATATGCTGAAGCTTTCTTT. Translating it yields CARESGQSFQYAEAFF.

This chain connects TRBV6-1 to TRBJ2-1; 13 bases are shared with TRBD2. V dropped 5 bases and J dropped 8; count of bases not matched to a gene: 6. The germline CDR1 and CDR2 sequences are MNHNS and SASEGT. The CDR3 totals 15 residues. CDR3: CASSPGTSGIHEQFF. The DNA of the CDR3 is TGTGCCAGCAGTCCCGGGACTAGCGGGATTCATGAGCAGTTCTTC.

This sequence joins TRBV9 and TRBJ2-5; perhaps TRBD1 as D (6 bases). Germline CDR1 SGDLS, CDR2 YYNGEE. V was clipped by 3 bases and J by 0 bases, with 9 bases between them. CDR3 length: 14 amino acids. The chain's CDR3 is CASSADSHQETQYF. Here the CDR3 DNA reads TGTGCCAGCAGCGCGGACAGCCACCAAGAGACCCAGTACTTC.

The table lists this clone with a count of one. The rearrangement links TRBV9 to TRBJ1-2, with 8 bases lining up with TRBD1. V was pared by 4 bases and J by 4 bases, with 6 bases of the junction left unmatched. Looked up from germline, CDR1 is SGDLS and CDR2 is YYNGEE. This CDR3 spans 14 amino acids. The CDR3 DNA sequence: TGTGCCAGCAGCCCGGGGACAGGAAGCTATGGCTACACCTTC. Its translation is CASSPGTGSYGYTF.

The genes are TRBV28 and TRBJ1-5; 7 nucleotides line up with TRBD1. The junction had 4 bases not matched to a gene; V was cut back by 1 base and J by 4 bases. The CDR3 runs 15 residues. The germline V gene encodes CDR1 MDHEN and CDR2 SYDVKM. CDR3 DNA: TGTGCCAGCAGTTTATTGGGACAGTCGAATCAGCCCCAGCATTTT. It specifies CASSLLGQSNQPQHF.

The genes are TRBV7-9 and TRBJ1-3; 9 positions match TRBD1. Germline V lookup: CDR1 SEHNR, CDR2 FQNEAQ (reference sequence). Trimming cost V 5 bases and J 5 bases; bases outside gene matches: 7. The CDR3 length is 15 residues. CDR3 coding DNA: TGTGCCAGCAGCGCAGCAGGACAGGGGAGAAACACCATATATTTT. Its translation is CASSAAGQGRNTIYF.

CDR3 sequence reads: CSVVTGNYGYTF. The CDR3 nucleotides are TGCAGCGTCGTGACGGGTAACTATGGCTACACCTTC. The chain couples TRBV29-1 to TRBJ1-2; no clear D. The CDR3 has 12 amino acids. Germline CDR1 and CDR2: SQVTM and ANQGSEA. Trimming pared 6 bases from V and 1 base from J, leaving 9 bases between.

The chain combines TRBV18 with TRBJ2-1; the D gene is possibly TRBD2 (7 bases). Germline CDR1 reads KGHSH; CDR2 reads LQKENI. V gave up 3 bases and J gave up 6 bases, with 15 bases separating them. The CDR3 covers 15 residues. The CDR3, as DNA: TGTGCCAGCTCACCGGGGGCGGGGGCCACCAATGAGCAGTTCTTC. Translation: CASSPGAGATNEQFF.

The chain carries TRBV2 and TRBJ1-4; maybe TRBD1 (5 bases). The CDR3 is 15 residues long. Germline V gene sequence: CDR1 SNHLY, CDR2 FYNNEI. Trimming removed 2 bases from V and 7 bases from J, with 14 bases in between. CDR3 in amino acids: CASSESGVGGEKLFF. The CDR3 region has the DNA TGTGCCAGCAGTGAATCGGGGGTAGGAGGTGAAAAACTGTTTTTT.

This clone was detected only once. This sequence joins TRBV7-8 and TRBJ2-3; TRBD2 might be the D (6 bases). Germline CDR1 and CDR2: SGHVS and FQNEAQ. V dropped 5 bases and J dropped 4 bases, with 22 bases sitting between them. This CDR3 spans 17 amino acids. In nucleotides, the CDR3 is TGTGCCAGCAGCCAGCTCGGGGGTGGTGTTGCAGCAGATACGCAGTATTTT. Translating gives CASSQLGGGVAADTQYF.

The chain is built from TRBV15 and TRBJ1-5; 9 nucleotides align to TRBD1. Germline lookup yields CDR1 LNHNV and CDR2 YYDKDF (reference sequence). V dropped 4 bases and J dropped 4; count of bases not matched to a gene: 5. The CDR3 contains 15 residues. Written as DNA, the CDR3 is TGTGCCACCAGCACGGGAGACAGGGGGAATCAGCCCCAGCATTTT. It translates to CATSTGDRGNQPQHF.

The V gene is TRBV10-1, the J gene TRBJ1-1; perhaps TRBD1 as D (6 bases). The CDR3 contains 14 residues. Germline CDR1 is WNHNN and CDR2 is SYGVQD (reference sequence). The V gene lost 2 bases and the J gene lost 5 bases, with 12 bases spanning the gap. DNA for the CDR3: TGCGCCAGCAGTGAGACAGGGTTAACAACTGAAGCTTTCTTT. Translating gives CASSETGLTTEAFF.

V is TRBV19 and J is TRBJ1-5; no reliable D call. V lost 5 bases and J 2 bases, leaving 10 bases between the germline ends. This CDR3 is built from 14 residues. Germline loops: CDR1 LNHDA, CDR2 SQIVND (reference sequence). In nucleotides, the CDR3 is TGTGCCAGTAGTCCATACAGAGGCAATCAGCCCCAGCATTTT. Protein sequence: CASSPYRGNQPQHF.